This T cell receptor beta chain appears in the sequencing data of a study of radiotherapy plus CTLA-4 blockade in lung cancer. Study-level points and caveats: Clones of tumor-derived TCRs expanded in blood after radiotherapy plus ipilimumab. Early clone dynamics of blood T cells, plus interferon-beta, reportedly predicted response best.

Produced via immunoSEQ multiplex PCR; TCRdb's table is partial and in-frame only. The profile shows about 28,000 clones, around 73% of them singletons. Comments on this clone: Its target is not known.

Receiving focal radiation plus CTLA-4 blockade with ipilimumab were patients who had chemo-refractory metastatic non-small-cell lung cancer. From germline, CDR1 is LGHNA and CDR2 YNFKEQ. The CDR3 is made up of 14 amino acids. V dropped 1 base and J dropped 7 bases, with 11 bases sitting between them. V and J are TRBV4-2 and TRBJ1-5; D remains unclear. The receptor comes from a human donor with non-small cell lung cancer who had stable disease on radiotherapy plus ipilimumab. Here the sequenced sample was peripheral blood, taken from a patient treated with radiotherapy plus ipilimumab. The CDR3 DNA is TGTGCCAGCAGCCAAGGATCCAACATGCAGCCCCAGCATTTT. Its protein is CASSQGSNMQPQHF.